This T cell receptor beta chain is from a study of beta chain features in type 1 diabetes. As for the study in general: Analysis included over 90 million sorted cells drawn from all samples. Findings of the study overall: Short templates might get an advantage during PCR, and this would be equal in patients and controls.

CDR1 is LGHNA and CDR2 is YNFKEQ in the germline V gene. V was clipped by 0 bases and J by 4 bases; unmatched bases: 3. CDR3 length equals 15 residues. As for this clone: Its antigen is as yet unknown.

The isolated RNA, all of it, was reverse transcribed, so expressed TCRB transcripts were what got sequenced. Only in-frame clones appear in the TCRdb table, and some are missing; sequencing was by immunoSEQ multiplex PCR. This sample has more than 150,000 clones; over 8.5% occur once, and the top ten carry around 2.1%. The chain links TRBV4-2 to TRBJ1-2, with 9 bases lining up with TRBD1. This TCR was sampled from a man between 18 and 35 years old in good health. Sequencing input: central memory CD4+ T cells from blood. The CDR3 sequence is CASSQDPGQGYGYTF. CDR3 nucleotide sequence: TGTGCCAGCAGCCAAGATCCGGGACAGGGCTATGGCTACACCTTC.